This T cell receptor beta chain emerged from a study of blood T cells in healthy people across ages. Overall study findings and caveats: Compared with aged donors, long-lived donors showed fewer expanded clones, suggesting selection. Donor CMV status was unknown, possibly confounding expanded clonotype changes.

Germline loops: CDR1 SGHVT, CDR2 SQSDAQ. Trimming removed 5 bases from V and 1 base from J, with 17 bases in between. CDR3 size: 16 residues. About this clonotype itself: The antigen is not known.

A J-beta primer mix and a sample-barcoded 5' primer were used in a second PCR of roughly 6 to 12 cycles. Each CDR3 protein gets one entry after TCRdb re-called the 5' RACE reads with MiXCR. The sample contains 540,000 or so distinct CDR3 sequences, about 24% of which appear only once. This sample also belongs to another study, concerning T cells of mothers and their children. In that study: Every mother supplied over 8 million TCR beta CDR3 reads and every child approximately 2.8 million.

The chain is built from TRBV7-4 and TRBJ1-1; tentative D call: TRBD1 (5 bases). This clonotype originated in a boy aged 10-17 years in good health. The sequenced sample was blood. The CDR3: CASSPTRGHTNTEAFF. CDR3 sequence (DNA): TGTGCCAGCAGCCCAACCAGAGGACACACGAACACTGAAGCTTTCTTT.